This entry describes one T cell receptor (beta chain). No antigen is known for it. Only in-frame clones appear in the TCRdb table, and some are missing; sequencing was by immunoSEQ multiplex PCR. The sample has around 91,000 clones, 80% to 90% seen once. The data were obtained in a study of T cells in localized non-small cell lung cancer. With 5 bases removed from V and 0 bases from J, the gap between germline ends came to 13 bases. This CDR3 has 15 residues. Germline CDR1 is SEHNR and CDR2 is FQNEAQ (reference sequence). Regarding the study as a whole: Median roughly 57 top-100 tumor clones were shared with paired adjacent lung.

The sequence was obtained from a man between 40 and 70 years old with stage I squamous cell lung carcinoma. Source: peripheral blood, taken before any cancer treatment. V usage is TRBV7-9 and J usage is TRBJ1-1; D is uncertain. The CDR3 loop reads CASSKGRQLNTEAFF. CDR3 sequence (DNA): TGTGCCAGCAGCAAAGGACGCCAGCTGAACACTGAAGCTTTCTTT. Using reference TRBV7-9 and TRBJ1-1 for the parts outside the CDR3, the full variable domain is DTGVSQNPRHKITKRGQNVTFRCDPISEHNRLYWYRQTLGQGPEFLTYFQNEAQLEKSRLLSDRFSAERPKGSFSTLEIQRTEQGDSAMYLCASSKGRQLNTEAFFGQGTRLTVV.